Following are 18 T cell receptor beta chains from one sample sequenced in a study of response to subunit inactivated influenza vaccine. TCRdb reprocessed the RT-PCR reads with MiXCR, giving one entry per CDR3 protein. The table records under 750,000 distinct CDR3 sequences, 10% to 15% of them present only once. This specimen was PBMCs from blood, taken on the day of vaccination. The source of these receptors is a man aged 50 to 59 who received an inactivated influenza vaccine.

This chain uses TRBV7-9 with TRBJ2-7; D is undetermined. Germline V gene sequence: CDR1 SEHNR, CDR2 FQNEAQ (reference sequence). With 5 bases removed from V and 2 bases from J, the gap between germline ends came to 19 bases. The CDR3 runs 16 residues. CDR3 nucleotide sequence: TGTGCCAGCAGCACCAGACACTCTCAACCCACCTACGAGCAGTACTTC. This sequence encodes CASSTRHSQPTYEQYF.

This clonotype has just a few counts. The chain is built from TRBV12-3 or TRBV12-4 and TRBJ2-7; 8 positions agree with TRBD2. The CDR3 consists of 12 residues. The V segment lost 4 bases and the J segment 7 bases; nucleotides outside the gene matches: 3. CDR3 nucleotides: TGTGCCAGCAGTTCGGGGGGGCTTGAGCAGTACTTC. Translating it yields CASSSGGLEQYF.

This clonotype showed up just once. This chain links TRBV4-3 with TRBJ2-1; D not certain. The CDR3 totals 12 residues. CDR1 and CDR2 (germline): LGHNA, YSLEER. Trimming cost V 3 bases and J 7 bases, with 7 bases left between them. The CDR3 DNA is TGCGCCAGCAGCCAGGCTCGGAATGAGCAGTTCTTC. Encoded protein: CASSQARNEQFF.

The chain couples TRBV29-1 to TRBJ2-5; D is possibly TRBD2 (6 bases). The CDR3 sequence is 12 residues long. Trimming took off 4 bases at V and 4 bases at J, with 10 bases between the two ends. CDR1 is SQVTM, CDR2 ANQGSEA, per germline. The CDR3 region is CSVAGDAETQYF. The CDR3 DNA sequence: TGCAGCGTTGCGGGGGATGCAGAGACCCAGTACTTC.

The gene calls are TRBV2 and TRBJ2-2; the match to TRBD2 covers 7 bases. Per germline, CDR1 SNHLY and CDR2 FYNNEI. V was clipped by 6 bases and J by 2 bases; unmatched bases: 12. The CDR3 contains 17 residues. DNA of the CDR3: TGTGCCAGCAGCCTCACTCTGAGCGGGGTAAACACCGGGGAGCTGTTTTTT. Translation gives CASSLTLSGVNTGELFF.

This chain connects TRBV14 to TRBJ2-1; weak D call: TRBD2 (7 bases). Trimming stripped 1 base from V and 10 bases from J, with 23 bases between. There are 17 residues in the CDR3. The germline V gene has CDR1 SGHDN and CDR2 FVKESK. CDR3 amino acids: CASSQAGGDRIQSEQFF. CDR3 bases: TGTGCCAGCAGCCAAGCGGGAGGAGACAGGATACAATCAGAGCAGTTCTTC.

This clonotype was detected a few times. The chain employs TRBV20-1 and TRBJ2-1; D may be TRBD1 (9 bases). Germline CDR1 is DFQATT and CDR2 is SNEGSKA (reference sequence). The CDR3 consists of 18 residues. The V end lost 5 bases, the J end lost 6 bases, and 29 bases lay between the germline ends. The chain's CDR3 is CSAWPGTGSGTRANEQFF. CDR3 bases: TGCAGTGCTTGGCCCGGGACAGGGTCCGGGACTAGGGCCAATGAGCAGTTCTTC.

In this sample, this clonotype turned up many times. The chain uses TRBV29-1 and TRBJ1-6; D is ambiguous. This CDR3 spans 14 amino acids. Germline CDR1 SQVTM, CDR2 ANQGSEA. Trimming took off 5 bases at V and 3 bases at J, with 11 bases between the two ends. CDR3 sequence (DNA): TGCAGCGTTTCCACCGGGGTCTATAATTCACCCCTCCACTTT. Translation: CSVSTGVYNSPLHF.

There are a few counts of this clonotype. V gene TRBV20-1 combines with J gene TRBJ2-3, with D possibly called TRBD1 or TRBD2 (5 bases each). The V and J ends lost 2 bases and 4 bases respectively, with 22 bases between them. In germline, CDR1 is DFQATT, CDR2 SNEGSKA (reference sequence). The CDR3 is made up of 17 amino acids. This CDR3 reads CSARTPPGKGTPDTQYF. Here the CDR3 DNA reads TGCAGTGCTAGAACCCCCCCAGGGAAGGGGACCCCAGATACGCAGTATTTT.

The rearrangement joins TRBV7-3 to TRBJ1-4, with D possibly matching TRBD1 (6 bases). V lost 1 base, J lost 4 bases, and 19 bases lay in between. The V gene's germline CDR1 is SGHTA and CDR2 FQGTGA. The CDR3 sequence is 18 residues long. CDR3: CASSLRGGFPSDNEKLFF. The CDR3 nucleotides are TGTGCCAGCAGCTTAAGAGGGGGGTTCCCTTCTGATAATGAAAAACTGTTTTTT.

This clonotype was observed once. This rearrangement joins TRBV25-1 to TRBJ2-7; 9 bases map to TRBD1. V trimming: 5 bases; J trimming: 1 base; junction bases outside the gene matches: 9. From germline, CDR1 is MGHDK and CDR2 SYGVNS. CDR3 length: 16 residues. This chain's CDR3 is CASSTPPGQGSYEQYF. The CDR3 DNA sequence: TGTGCCAGCAGTACCCCCCCGGGACAGGGTTCCTACGAGCAGTACTTC.

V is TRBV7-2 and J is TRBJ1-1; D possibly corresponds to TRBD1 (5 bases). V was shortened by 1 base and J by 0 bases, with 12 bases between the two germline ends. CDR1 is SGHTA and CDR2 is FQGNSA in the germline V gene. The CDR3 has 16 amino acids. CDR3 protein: CASSLVGAQLNTEAFF. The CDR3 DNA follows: TGTGCCAGCAGCTTAGTCGGGGCCCAATTGAACACTGAAGCTTTCTTT.

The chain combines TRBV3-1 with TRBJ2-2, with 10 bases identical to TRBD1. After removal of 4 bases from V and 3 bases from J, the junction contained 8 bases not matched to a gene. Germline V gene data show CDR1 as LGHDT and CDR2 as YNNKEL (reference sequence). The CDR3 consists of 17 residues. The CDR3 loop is CASSPPAGTGDTGELFF. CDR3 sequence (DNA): TGTGCCAGCAGCCCACCCGCCGGGACAGGGGACACCGGGGAGCTGTTTTTT.

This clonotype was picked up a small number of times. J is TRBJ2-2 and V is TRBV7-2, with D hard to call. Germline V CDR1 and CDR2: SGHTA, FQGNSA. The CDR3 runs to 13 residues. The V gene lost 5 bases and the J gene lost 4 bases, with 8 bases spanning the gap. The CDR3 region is CASSPGTTGELFF. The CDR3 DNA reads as TGTGCCAGCAGCCCCGGAACCACCGGGGAGCTGTTTTTT.

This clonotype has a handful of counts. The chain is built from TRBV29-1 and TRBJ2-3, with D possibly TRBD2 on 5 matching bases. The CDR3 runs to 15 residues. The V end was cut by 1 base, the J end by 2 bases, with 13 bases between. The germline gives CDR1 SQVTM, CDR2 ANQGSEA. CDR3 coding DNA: TGCAGCGTTGAAGGGGGAACGGGGAACACAGATACGCAGTATTTT. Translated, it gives CSVEGGTGNTDTQYF.

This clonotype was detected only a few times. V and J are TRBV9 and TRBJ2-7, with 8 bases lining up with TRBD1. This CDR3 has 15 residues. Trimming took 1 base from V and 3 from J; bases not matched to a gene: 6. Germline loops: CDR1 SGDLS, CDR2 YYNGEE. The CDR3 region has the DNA TGTGCCAGCAGCGTATCCGGGACAGGTTTCTACGAGCAGTACTTC. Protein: CASSVSGTGFYEQYF.

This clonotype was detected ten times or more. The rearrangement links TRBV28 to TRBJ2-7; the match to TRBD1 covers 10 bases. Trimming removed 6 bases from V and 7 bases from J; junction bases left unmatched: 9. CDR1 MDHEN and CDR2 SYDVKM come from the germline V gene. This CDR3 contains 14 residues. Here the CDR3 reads CASSPLWTGGEQYF. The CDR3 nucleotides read TGTGCCAGCAGCCCATTATGGACAGGGGGGGAGCAGTACTTC.

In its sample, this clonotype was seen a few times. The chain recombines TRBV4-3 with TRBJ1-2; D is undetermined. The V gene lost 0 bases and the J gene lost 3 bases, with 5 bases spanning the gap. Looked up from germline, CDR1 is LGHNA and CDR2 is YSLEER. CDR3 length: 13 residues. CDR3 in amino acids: CASSQEPHYGYTF. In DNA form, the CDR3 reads TGCGCCAGCAGCCAAGAGCCCCACTATGGCTACACCTTC.